The rows below give T cell receptor beta chains drawn from one sample of a study of graft-versus-host responses after intestinal transplantation. TCRdb's table, derived via immunoSEQ multiplex PCR, lists solely in-frame clones and lacks some. The sample yields around 20,000 clones, 25% to 35% seen once. The sequences come from alloreactive CD8+ T cells from a mixed lymphocyte reaction culture, collected before intestinal transplant. All receptors come from a human patient who received an intestinal transplant. CDR3s include the opening cysteine and the closing phenylalanine or tryptophan. A D gene is named only where the DNA matches it firmly. Part of the rows lack a size; the others show once, few, many or a class for expanded clones.

D	length	J	V	size	CDR3	DNA
NA	14	TRBJ2-5	TRBV21-1	NA	CAVRQGALRETQYF	TGTGCCGTCCGACAGGGGGCGCTCAGGGAGACCCAGTACTTC
NA	13	TRBJ2-7	TRBV7-9	NA	CASSPPATYEQYF	TGTGCCAGCAGCCCGCCCGCCACCTACGAGCAGTACTTC
TRBD1	18	TRBJ1-2	TRBV28	NA	CASSSNLIGQGTTNGYTF	TGTGCCAGCAGTTCAAACCTCATTGGACAGGGCACAACGAATGGCTACACCTTC
NA	12	TRBJ2-7	TRBV19	medium-sized	CASSPGLYEQYF	TGTGCCAGTAGTCCTGGTCTCTACGAGCAGTACTTC
NA	14	TRBJ2-7	TRBV5-4	NA	CASSNIQNSYEQYF	TGTGCCAGCAGCAATATCCAAAACTCCTACGAGCAGTACTTC
TRBD1	14	TRBJ2-7	TRBV6-1	NA	CASTLGGQGYEQYF	TGTGCCAGCACCCTGGGGGGACAGGGCTACGAGCAGTACTTC
NA	12	TRBJ2-7	TRBV5-6	medium-sized	CASSLATYEQYF	TGTGCCAGCAGCTTGGCGACCTACGAGCAGTACTTC
NA	16	TRBJ2-1	TRBV4-1	few	CASSQDLAPAYNEQFF	TGCGCCAGCAGCCAAGATTTAGCGCCAGCCTACAATGAGCAGTTCTTC
TRBD2	17	TRBJ2-3	TRBV19	NA	CASSPLTSGGATDTQYF	TGTGCCAGTAGTCCTCTAACTAGCGGGGGGGCGACAGATACGCAGTATTTT
NA	13	TRBJ2-7	TRBV5-4	few	CASSLEAAYEQYF	TGTGCCAGCAGCTTAGAGGCAGCCTACGAGCAGTACTTC
NA	16	TRBJ2-2	TRBV19	few	CASSIDPTSINGELFF	TGTGCCAGTAGTATAGATCCTACTAGCATCAACGGGGAGCTGTTTTTT
NA	15	TRBJ2-2	TRBV9	NA	CAGSPGAVGEGELFF	TGTGCCGGCAGCCCCGGGGCGGTAGGAGAGGGGGAGCTGTTTTTT
TRBD2	15	TRBJ2-7	TRBV7-2	medium-sized	CASSFQAGGSYEQYF	TGTGCCAGCAGCTTCCAAGCGGGAGGTTCATACGAGCAGTACTTC
NA	18	TRBJ1-3	TRBV6-1	NA	CASSATPRELISGNTIYF	TGTGCCAGCAGTGCCACACCTCGCGAATTGATCTCTGGAAACACCATATATTTT
NA	15	TRBJ1-5	TRBV6-1	few	CASSEVVDSNQPQHF	TGTGCCAGCAGTGAAGTTGTGGATAGCAATCAGCCCCAGCATTTT
NA	15	TRBJ2-7	TRBV11-2	NA	CAGSLESGPSYEQYF	TGTGCCGGCAGCTTAGAGTCAGGGCCCTCCTACGAGCAGTACTTC
TRBD2	15	TRBJ2-5	TRBV29-1	NA	CSVRGGGQTGETQYF	TGCAGCGTTCGGGGGGGAGGGCAGACAGGAGAGACCCAGTACTTC
NA	14	TRBJ2-3	TRBV13	NA	CASSLGPNTDTQYF	TGTGCCAGCAGCTTAGGGCCGAATACAGATACGCAGTATTTT
NA	15	TRBJ2-1	TRBV5-1	few	CASSLTSGTYNEQFF	TGCGCCAGCAGCTTGACTTCGGGCACCTACAATGAGCAGTTCTTC
TRBD1	12	TRBJ1-1	TRBV6-6	few	CAVRDRAPEAFF	TGTGCCGTCCGGGACAGGGCCCCAGAAGCTTTCTTT
NA	16	TRBJ2-1	TRBV7-3	NA	CASSLSGGRRGNEQFF	TGTGCCAGCAGCCTAAGCGGAGGGAGGCGAGGCAATGAGCAGTTCTTC
NA	14	TRBJ2-7	TRBV19	few	CASSTYGWPYEQYF	TGTGCCAGTAGTACCTACGGGTGGCCCTACGAGCAGTACTTC